These 17 T cell receptor beta chains came from one sample sequenced in a study of cytomegalovirus exposure and HLA in healthy donors. PCR was performed using 60 Vbeta and 13 Jbeta primers. Using immunoSEQ multiplex PCR, the repertoire was profiled, and TCRdb retains in-frame clones only, with some absent. Among tens of thousands of clones, about 80% were seen once, and the ten largest hold 1.4%. Specimen: PBMCs. Receptors were obtained from a male donor in good health and CMV-seronegative.

The rearrangement joins TRBV7-8 to TRBJ2-6; a weak D match, TRBD2 (6 bases). CDR3 length: 18 residues. V lost 4 bases, J lost 0 bases, and 16 bases lay in between. Germline lookup yields CDR1 SGHVS and CDR2 FQNEAQ. CDR3 amino acids: CASSSLGTVLSGANVLTF. CDR3 DNA: TGTGCCAGCAGCTCTCTCGGGACTGTCCTCTCTGGGGCCAACGTCCTGACTTTC.

The chain recombines TRBV5-6 with TRBJ2-5; TRBD1 aligns across 12 bases. The CDR3 length is 16 residues. The germline gives CDR1 SGHDT, CDR2 YYEEEE. Trimming cost V 4 bases and J 5 bases; bases outside gene matches: 9. The CDR3, as DNA: TGTGCCAGCAGCAGGGACAGGGGGCGGATTTTGGAGACCCAGTACTTC. It codes for CASSRDRGRILETQYF.

The chain links TRBV19 to TRBJ1-1; 8 bases align to TRBD1. The CDR3 is made up of 15 amino acids. Germline V gene sequence: CDR1 LNHDA, CDR2 SQIVND (reference sequence). Trimming took 7 bases from V and 3 from J; bases not matched to a gene: 10. The CDR3 is CASTPGRGRDTEAFF. CDR3 in DNA: TGTGCCAGTACCCCGGGCAGGGGGCGAGACACTGAAGCTTTCTTT.

The chain joins TRBV9 to TRBJ1-2; 7 nucleotides align to TRBD1. The CDR3 consists of 19 residues. The germline V gene has CDR1 SGDLS and CDR2 YYNGEE. V shed 4 bases and J 4 bases; nucleotides not matched to a gene: 22. The CDR3 here is CASSLNRDSTWGIRYGYTF. The CDR3, as DNA: TGTGCCAGCAGCCTCAACCGGGACAGCACATGGGGAATCCGCTATGGCTACACCTTC.

The rearrangement uses TRBV5-6 and TRBJ1-2; 7 bases line up with TRBD1. V trimming: 3 bases; J trimming: 5 bases; junction bases outside the gene matches: 4. Germline V CDR1 and CDR2: SGHDT, YYEEEE. The CDR3 consists of 13 residues. The CDR3 reads CASSSGTEYGYTF. In DNA, the CDR3 is TGTGCCAGCAGCTCTGGGACAGAGTATGGCTACACCTTC.

The chain joins TRBV10-3 to TRBJ1-2, with unresolved D. This CDR3 has 14 residues. Germline V gene data show CDR1 as ENHRY and CDR2 as SYGVKD. Trimming left V 3 bases short and J 4 bases short, with 12 bases between. The chain's CDR3 is CAISERGDSYGYTF. CDR3 nucleotide sequence: TGTGCCATCAGTGAAAGAGGAGATAGCTATGGCTACACCTTC.

The CDR3 sequence: CASSEGEGGNQPQHF. As DNA, the CDR3 is TGTGCCAGCAGTGAAGGGGAGGGGGGGAATCAGCCCCAGCATTTT. This chain joins TRBV6-1 and TRBJ1-5, with D perhaps matching TRBD1 (6 bases). Germline V gene data show CDR1 as MNHNS and CDR2 as SASEGT. The V end was cut by 1 base, the J end by 4 bases, with 11 bases between. The CDR3 has 15 amino acids.

The chain carries TRBV6-6 and TRBJ1-3; no clear D gene. The CDR3 spans 16 residues. Germline CDR1 reads MNHNY; CDR2 reads SVGAGI (reference sequence). V was clipped by 0 bases and J by 4 bases, with 13 bases between them. CDR3 nucleotide sequence: TGTGCCAGCAGTTACTCAGGAGGGAGACCAGGAAACACCATATATTTT. The encoded protein is CASSYSGGRPGNTIYF.

V gene TRBV9 combines with J gene TRBJ2-6; perhaps TRBD1 as D (6 bases). Germline V gene data show CDR1 as SGDLS and CDR2 as YYNGEE. Deletions cut 7 bases from V and 0 bases from J, with 11 bases between. The CDR3 extends over 15 amino acids. CDR3 residues: CASQQGNSGANVLTF. The CDR3 nucleotides read TGTGCCAGCCAACAGGGAAACTCTGGGGCCAACGTCCTGACTTTC.

The CDR3 DNA sequence: TGTGCCAGAAGCTTGGGGTTCAGGGACACGAAGAGCTCTGGGGCCAACGTCCTGACTTTC. Translating it yields CARSLGFRDTKSSGANVLTF. This chain connects TRBV5-3 to TRBJ2-6; perhaps TRBD1 as D (6 bases). Being an ORF, TRBV5-3 has a function that is uncertain. This CDR3 has 20 residues. The germline V and J ends were trimmed by 0 bases and 0 bases, with 19 bases remaining between them.

The chain employs TRBV6-1 and TRBJ1-1; perhaps TRBD1 as D (6 bases). Germline values: CDR1 MNHNS, CDR2 SASEGT. This CDR3 has 15 residues. The V and J ends lost 4 bases and 1 base respectively, with 13 bases between them. The CDR3 DNA reads TGTGCCAGCAGTGTAGGGACAAGGGCGAACACTGAAGCTTTCTTT. Protein product: CASSVGTRANTEAFF.

As regards this clone: At one end the junction does not follow the germline gene, possibly because of a read error. The V and J genes are TRBV7-9 and TRBJ1-1; a weak D match, TRBD1 (6 bases). Germline loops: CDR1 SEHNR, CDR2 FQNEAQ (reference sequence). This CDR3 region has 15 residues. The CDR3 region is CSSSQGAGVNTEAFF. In nucleotides, the CDR3 is TGTTCCAGCAGCCAAGGAGCAGGGGTGAACACTGAAGCTTTCTTT.

There are a few counts of this clone. This chain connects TRBV29-1 to TRBJ2-7; TRBD2 aligns across 7 bases. Trimming cost V 2 bases and J 4 bases; bases outside gene matches: 8. CDR1 and CDR2 (germline): SQVTM, ANQGSEA. The CDR3 runs 14 residues. The chain's CDR3 is CSVELTRGGYEQYF. For the CDR3, the DNA is TGCAGCGTTGAACTGACCCGGGGAGGGTACGAGCAGTACTTC.

Remarks on this clone: Other DNA sequences within the sample encode an identical CDR3. The rearrangement uses TRBV18 and TRBJ1-1; TRBD1 might be the D (5 bases). The CDR3 is made up of 13 amino acids. V lost 6 bases and J lost 1, with 9 bases in between. CDR1 is KGHSH, CDR2 LQKENI, per germline. CDR3 nucleotide sequence: TGTGCCAGCTCCCTTGGACAGAACACTGAAGCTTTCTTT. Protein: CASSLGQNTEAFF.

The chain is built from TRBV27 and TRBJ2-7, with D possibly TRBD1 on 6 matching bases. This CDR3 spans 12 amino acids. V lost 6 bases, J lost 1 base, and 7 bases lay in between. Germline V gives CDR1 MNHEY, CDR2 SMNVEV (reference sequence). CDR3 protein: CASSGQSYEQYF. The DNA of the CDR3 is TGTGCCAGCAGCGGACAGTCCTACGAGCAGTACTTC.

The V and J genes are TRBV6-5 and TRBJ1-1, with D unresolved. The V gene's germline CDR1 is MNHEY and CDR2 SVGAGI. Trimming shortened V by 4 bases and J by 2 bases, and 14 bases separated the two germline ends. This CDR3 has 15 amino acids. The CDR3 DNA follows: TGTGCCAGCAGTTTGCGAGGGTCGTTAAACACTGAAGCTTTCTTT. Protein: CASSLRGSLNTEAFF.

This clone was seen a few times. This rearrangement joins TRBV6-6 to TRBJ1-2, with a weak D call TRBD1 (6 bases). Between the trimmed V and J ends, which lost 4 bases and 6 bases, there was a span of 12 bases. The germline V gene encodes CDR1 MNHNY and CDR2 SVGAGI (reference sequence). This CDR3 comprises 13 residues. The CDR3 sequence: CASSSAGENGYTF. The CDR3 coding sequence is TGTGCCAGCAGTTCCGCAGGGGAGAATGGCTACACCTTC.